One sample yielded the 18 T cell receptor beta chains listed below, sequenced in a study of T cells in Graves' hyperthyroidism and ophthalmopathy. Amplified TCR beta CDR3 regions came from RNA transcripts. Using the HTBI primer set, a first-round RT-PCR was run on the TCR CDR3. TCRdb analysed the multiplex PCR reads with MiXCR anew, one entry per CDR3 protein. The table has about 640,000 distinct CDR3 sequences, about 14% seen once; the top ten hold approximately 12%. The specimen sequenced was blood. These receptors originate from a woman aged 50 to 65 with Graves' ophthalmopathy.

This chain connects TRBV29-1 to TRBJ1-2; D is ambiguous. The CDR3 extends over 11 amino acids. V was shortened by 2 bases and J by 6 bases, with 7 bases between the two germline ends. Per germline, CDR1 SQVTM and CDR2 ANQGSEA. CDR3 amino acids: CSVEILDGYTF. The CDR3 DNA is TGCAGCGTTGAAATCCTCGATGGCTACACCTTC.

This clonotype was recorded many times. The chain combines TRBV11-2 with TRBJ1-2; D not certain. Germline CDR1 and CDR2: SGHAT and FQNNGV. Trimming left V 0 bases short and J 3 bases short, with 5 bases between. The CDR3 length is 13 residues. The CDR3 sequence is CASSLDTDYGYTF. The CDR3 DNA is TGTGCCAGCAGCTTAGACACCGACTATGGCTACACCTTC.

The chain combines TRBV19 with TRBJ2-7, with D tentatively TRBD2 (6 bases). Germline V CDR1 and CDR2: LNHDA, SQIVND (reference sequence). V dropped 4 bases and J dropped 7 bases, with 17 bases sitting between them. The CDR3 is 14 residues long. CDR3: CASSRGGRPREQYF. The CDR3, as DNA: TGTGCCAGTAGTAGGGGAGGTCGCCCCCGTGAGCAGTACTTC.

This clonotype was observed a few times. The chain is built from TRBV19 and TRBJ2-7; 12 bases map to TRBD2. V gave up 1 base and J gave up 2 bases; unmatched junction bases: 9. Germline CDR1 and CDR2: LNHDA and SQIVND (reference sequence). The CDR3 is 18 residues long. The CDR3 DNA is TGTGCCAGTAGTATAGTGGCGCTAGCGGGAGGGGTCGCCTACGAGCAGTACTTC. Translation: CASSIVALAGGVAYEQYF. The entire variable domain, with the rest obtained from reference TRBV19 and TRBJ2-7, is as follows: DGGITQSPKYLFRKEGQNVTLSCEQNLNHDAMYWYRQDPGQGLRLIYYSQIVNDFQKGDIAEGYSVSREKKESFPLTVTSAQKNPTAFYLCASSIVALAGGVAYEQYFGPGTRLTVT.

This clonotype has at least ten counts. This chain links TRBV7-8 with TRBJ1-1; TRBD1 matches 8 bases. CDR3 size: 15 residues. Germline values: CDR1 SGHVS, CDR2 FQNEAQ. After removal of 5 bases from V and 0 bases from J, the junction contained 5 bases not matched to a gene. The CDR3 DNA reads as TGTGCCAGCAGCCTCTGGACAGGGATGAACACTGAAGCTTTCTTT. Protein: CASSLWTGMNTEAFF.

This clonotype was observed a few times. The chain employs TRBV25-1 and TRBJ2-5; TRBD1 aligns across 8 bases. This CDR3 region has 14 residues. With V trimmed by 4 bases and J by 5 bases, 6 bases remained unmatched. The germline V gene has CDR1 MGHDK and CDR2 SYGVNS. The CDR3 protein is CASSAGQGFETQYF. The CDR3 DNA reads TGTGCCAGCAGTGCCGGACAGGGTTTTGAGACCCAGTACTTC. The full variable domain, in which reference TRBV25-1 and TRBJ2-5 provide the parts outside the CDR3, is EADIYQTPRYLVIGTGKKITLECSQTMGHDKMYWYQQDPGMELHLIHYSYGVNSTEKGDLSSESTVSRIRTEHFPLTLESARPSHTSQYLCASSAGQGFETQYFGPGTRLLVL.

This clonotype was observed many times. In DNA form, the CDR3 reads TGTGCCAGCAGCCGAACGACAGGGGATCAGCCCCAGCATTTT. Translating gives CASSRTTGDQPQHF. The chain recombines TRBV2 with TRBJ1-5; 8 positions agree with TRBD1. Germline trimming cut 6 bases from V and 5 bases from J; bases unmatched to any gene: 6. The length of the CDR3 is 14 residues. Germline values: CDR1 SNHLY, CDR2 FYNNEI.

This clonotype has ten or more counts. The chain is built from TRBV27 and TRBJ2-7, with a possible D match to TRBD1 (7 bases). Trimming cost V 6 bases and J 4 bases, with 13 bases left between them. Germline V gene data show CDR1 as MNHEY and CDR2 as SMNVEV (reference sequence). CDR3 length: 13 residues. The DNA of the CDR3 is TGTGCCAGCAGACAGACAGGGACTTACGAGCAGTACTTC. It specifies CASRQTGTYEQYF.

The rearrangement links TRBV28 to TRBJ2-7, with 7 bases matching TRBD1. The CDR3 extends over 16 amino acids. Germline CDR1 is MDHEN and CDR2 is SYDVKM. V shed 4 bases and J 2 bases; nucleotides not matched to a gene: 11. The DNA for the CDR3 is TGTGCCAGCAGTTCCCTAGACAGGGCCAGTACCTACGAGCAGTACTTC. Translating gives CASSSLDRASTYEQYF.

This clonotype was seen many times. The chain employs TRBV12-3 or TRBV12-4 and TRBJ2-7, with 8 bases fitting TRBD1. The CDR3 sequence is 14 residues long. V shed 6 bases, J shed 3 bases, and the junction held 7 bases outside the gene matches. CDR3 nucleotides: TGTGCCAGCAGGAGGACAGGGAACTTCTACGAGCAGTACTTC. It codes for CASRRTGNFYEQYF.

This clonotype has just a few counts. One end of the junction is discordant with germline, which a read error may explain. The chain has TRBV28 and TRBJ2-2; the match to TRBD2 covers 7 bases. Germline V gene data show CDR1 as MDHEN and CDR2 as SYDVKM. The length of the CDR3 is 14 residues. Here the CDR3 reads CASSLGGWTGELLF. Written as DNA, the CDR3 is TGTGCCAGCAGTTTGGGGGGGTGGACCGGGGAGCTGCTTTTT.

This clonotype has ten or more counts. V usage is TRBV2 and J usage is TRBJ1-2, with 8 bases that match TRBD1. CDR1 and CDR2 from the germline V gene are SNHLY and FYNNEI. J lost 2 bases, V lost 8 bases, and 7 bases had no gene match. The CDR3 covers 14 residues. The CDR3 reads CASVGQGSNYGYTF. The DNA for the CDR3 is TGTGCCAGCGTCGGACAGGGCTCCAACTATGGCTACACCTTC.

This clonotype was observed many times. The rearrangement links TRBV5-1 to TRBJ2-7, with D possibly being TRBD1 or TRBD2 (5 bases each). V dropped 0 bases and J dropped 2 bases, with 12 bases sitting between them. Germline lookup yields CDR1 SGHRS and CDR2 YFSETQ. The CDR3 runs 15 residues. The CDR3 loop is CASSLGTGAPYEQYF. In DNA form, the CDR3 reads TGCGCCAGCAGCTTGGGTACCGGGGCCCCCTACGAGCAGTACTTC.

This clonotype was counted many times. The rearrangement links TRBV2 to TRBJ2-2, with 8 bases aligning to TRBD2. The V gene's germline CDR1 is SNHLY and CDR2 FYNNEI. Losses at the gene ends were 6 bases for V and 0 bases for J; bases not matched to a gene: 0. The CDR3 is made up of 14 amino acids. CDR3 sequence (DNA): TGTGCCAGCAGGGGACTAGCGAACACCGGGGAGCTGTTTTTT. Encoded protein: CASRGLANTGELFF.

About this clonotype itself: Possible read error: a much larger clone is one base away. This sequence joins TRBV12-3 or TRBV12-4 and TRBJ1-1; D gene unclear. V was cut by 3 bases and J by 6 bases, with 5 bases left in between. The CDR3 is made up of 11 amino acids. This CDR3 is CASSFKSEAFF. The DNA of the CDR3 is TGTGCCAGCAGTTTTAAGTCTGAAGCTTTCTTT.

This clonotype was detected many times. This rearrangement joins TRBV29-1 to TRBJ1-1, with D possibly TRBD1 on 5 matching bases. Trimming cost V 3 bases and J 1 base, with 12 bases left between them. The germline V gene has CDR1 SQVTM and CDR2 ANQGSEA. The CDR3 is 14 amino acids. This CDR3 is CSVEGFGGNTEAFF. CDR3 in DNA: TGCAGCGTTGAGGGGTTCGGGGGGAACACTGAAGCTTTCTTT.

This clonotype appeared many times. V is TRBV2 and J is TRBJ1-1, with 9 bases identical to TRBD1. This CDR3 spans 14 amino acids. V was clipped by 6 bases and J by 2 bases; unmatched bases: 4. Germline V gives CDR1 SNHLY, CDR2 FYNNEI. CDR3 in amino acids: CASSHRGLNTEAFF. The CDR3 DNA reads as TGTGCCAGCAGCCACAGGGGGCTAAACACTGAAGCTTTCTTT.

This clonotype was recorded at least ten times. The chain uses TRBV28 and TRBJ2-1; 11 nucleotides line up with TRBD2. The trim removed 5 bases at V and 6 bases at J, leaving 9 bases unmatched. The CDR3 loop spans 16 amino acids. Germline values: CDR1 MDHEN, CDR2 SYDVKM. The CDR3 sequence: CASSKPGTSGFNEQFF. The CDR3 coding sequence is TGTGCCAGCAGTAAGCCCGGGACTAGCGGCTTCAATGAGCAGTTCTTC.